This T cell receptor beta chain derives from a study of control samples from healthy donors and cancer patients. Germline V lookup: CDR1 KGHSH, CDR2 LQKENI. With 0 bases removed from V and 8 bases from J, the gap between germline ends came to 11 bases. The CDR3 loop spans 15 amino acids. Sequencing was performed with immunoSEQ multiplex PCR; in TCRdb, only in-frame clones are kept and a portion is missing. This table holds tens of thousands of clones, around 84% found once. V usage is TRBV18 and J usage is TRBJ1-6, with a possible D match to TRBD1 (5 bases). This sequence originates from a man aged 50 to 59 in good health. Sequenced input: blood. CDR3 in amino acids: CASSPPGPRDSPLHF. For the CDR3, the DNA is TGTGCCAGCTCACCACCGGGACCGAGGGATTCACCCCTCCACTTT. Combining the CDR3 with reference TRBV18 and TRBJ1-6 gives the whole variable domain NAGVMQNPRHLVRRRGQEARLRCSPMKGHSHVYWYRQLPEEGLKFMVYLQKENIIDESGMPKERFSAEFPKEGPSILRIQQVVRGDSAAYFCASSPPGPRDSPLHFGNGTRLTVT.